This TCR beta chain comes out of a study of blood T cells in healthy people across ages. As for the study in general: Per two T cells, about one barcoded beta molecule was captured through template switching.

Then a second PCR, running roughly 7 to 11 cycles, was carried out with a sample-barcoded 5' primer and a J-beta primer mix. TCRdb fed the 5' RACE reads into MiXCR, producing one record per CDR3 protein. The sample includes approximately 800,000 distinct CDR3 sequences, about 59% of them seen just once. The ends lost 4 bases at V and 1 base at J; junction bases unmatched: 12. CDR3 size: 18 residues. Per the germline V gene, CDR1 is MDHEN and CDR2 is SYDVKM. Peripheral blood was drawn, approximately 9.5 milliliters per donor. The sample taken for sequencing was blood. The chain recombines TRBV28 with TRBJ2-5, with 10 bases that match TRBD1. This clonotype was sampled from a man aged 25-40 years in good health. The CDR3: CASSSTQTGGFSQETQYF. CDR3 DNA sequence: TGTGCCAGCAGTTCCACCCAGACAGGGGGCTTTAGCCAAGAGACCCAGTACTTC. Full variable domain (rest looked up from reference TRBV28 and TRBJ2-5): DVKVTQSSRYLVKRTGEKVFLECVQDMDHENMFWYRQDPGLGLRLIYFSYDVKMKEKGDIPEGYSVSREKKERFSLILESASTNQTSMYLCASSSTQTGGFSQETQYFGPGTRLLVL.